The 20 T cell receptor beta chains reported below all come from one sample, sequenced in a study of T-cell reconstitution after alpha-beta-depleted transplantation in children. Preparation of the TCRbeta library was carried out with unique molecular identifiers. TCRdb itself ran the PCR reads through MiXCR, one entry per CDR3 protein. This sample has 500,000 to 750,000 distinct CDR3 sequences, with over 20% found just once. The source was PBMCs, collected before TCRalphabeta/CD19-depleted stem cell transplant. The receptors were gathered from a boy younger than two with Wiskott-Aldrich syndrome, due to receive a stem cell transplant.

This clonotype came up a few times. The rearrangement links TRBV6-1 to TRBJ2-3; TRBD2 aligns across 7 bases. Losses at the gene ends were 8 bases for V and 6 bases for J; bases not matched to a gene: 8. The CDR3 is made up of 13 amino acids. Germline assignment: CDR1 MNHNS and CDR2 SASEGT. In DNA, the CDR3 is TGTGCCAGCGGGAGGGTCCTGGAGGATACGCAGTATTTT. Translating it yields CASGRVLEDTQYF.

The chain recombines TRBV19 with TRBJ1-2; D call uncertain. This CDR3 contains 15 residues. V lost 4 bases to trimming and J lost 0 bases, with 12 bases between them. Germline CDR1 is LNHDA and CDR2 is SQIVND (reference sequence). The chain's CDR3 is CASSTSSVANYGYTF. The CDR3 DNA reads TGTGCCAGTAGTACCTCGAGTGTAGCTAACTATGGCTACACCTTC.

The chain employs TRBV5-1 and TRBJ1-2, with D tentatively TRBD1 (6 bases). In germline, CDR1 is SGHRS, CDR2 YFSETQ. Trimming took off 0 bases at V and 8 bases at J, with 8 bases between the two ends. The CDR3 is made up of 12 amino acids. CDR3 protein: CASSLDRAGYTF. The CDR3 DNA is TGCGCCAGCAGCTTGGACAGGGCCGGCTACACCTTC.

This clonotype was seen a handful of times. J is TRBJ2-7 and V is TRBV7-2, with D perhaps matching TRBD1 (6 bases). The V end lost 1 base, the J end lost 0 bases, and 16 bases lay between the germline ends. Germline CDR1 reads SGHTA; CDR2 reads FQGNSA. The CDR3 is 17 amino acids. The CDR3 sequence is CASSLGSNRVSSYEQYF. The CDR3 nucleotides read TGTGCCAGCAGCTTAGGGTCAAACAGGGTCAGCTCCTACGAGCAGTACTTC.

This clonotype was counted at least ten times. The chain carries TRBV7-9 and TRBJ2-1; D ambiguous. Trimming removed 6 bases from V and 8 bases from J, with 11 bases in between. The CDR3 contains 12 residues. The germline CDR1 and CDR2 sequences are SEHNR and FQNEAQ (reference sequence). The CDR3 coding sequence is TGTGCCAGCAGGGATCGATACGATGAGCAGTTCTTC. Translating gives CASRDRYDEQFF.

In this sample, this clonotype turned up many times. The V call is TRBV5-1, the J call TRBJ2-5; maybe TRBD1 (6 bases). This CDR3 spans 13 amino acids. The V gene's germline CDR1 is SGHRS and CDR2 YFSETQ. Trimming shortened V by 4 bases and J by 2 bases, and 9 bases separated the two germline ends. The CDR3 coding sequence is TGCGCCAGCAGCCGGACAGAGCAAGAGACCCAGTACTTC. Amino acids: CASSRTEQETQYF.

The chain carries TRBV5-1 and TRBJ1-5; D ambiguous. This CDR3 has 15 amino acids. Deletions cut 0 bases from V and 4 bases from J, with 11 bases between. The germline V gene has CDR1 SGHRS and CDR2 YFSETQ. The DNA of the CDR3 is TGCGCCAGCAGCTTGGATGGAGGTCTTAATCAGCCCCAGCATTTT. Translation gives CASSLDGGLNQPQHF.

This clonotype was recorded a few times. The chain joins TRBV7-6 to TRBJ2-3; 12 bases align to TRBD2. The V gene's germline CDR1 is SGHVS and CDR2 FNYEAQ. The CDR3 runs 16 residues. The V and J ends lost 5 bases and 3 bases, in that order; junction bases with no gene match: 6. The CDR3 loop is CASSPGLAGWTDTQYF. The CDR3 nucleotides are TGTGCCAGCAGCCCCGGACTAGCGGGATGGACAGATACGCAGTATTTT.

In its sample, this clonotype was seen once. J is TRBJ2-1 and V is TRBV24-1; 11 bases map to TRBD2. Per the germline V gene, CDR1 is KGHDR and CDR2 is SFDVKD. Trimming took 4 bases from V and 1 from J; bases not matched to a gene: 8. CDR3 size: 18 residues. For the CDR3, the DNA is TGTGCCACCAGTGACCTCCTGACTAGCGGGATTTCCTACAATGAGCAGTTCTTC. As protein: CATSDLLTSGISYNEQFF.

This rearrangement joins TRBV20-1 to TRBJ2-3, with TRBD2 as a possible D gene (5 bases). The CDR3 extends over 13 amino acids. Trimming pared 5 bases from V and 0 bases from J, leaving 9 bases between. The V gene's germline CDR1 is DFQATT and CDR2 SNEGSKA (reference sequence). The CDR3 DNA sequence: TGCAGTGCTCGGCGGGTTAGCACAGATACGCAGTATTTT. Translated, it gives CSARRVSTDTQYF.

This chain connects TRBV29-1 to TRBJ2-4; perhaps TRBD2 as D (5 bases). This CDR3 is 15 amino acids long. CDR1 is SQVTM, CDR2 ANQGSEA, per germline. Trimming stripped 6 bases from V and 0 bases from J, with 15 bases between. Here the CDR3 reads CSVYSGILAKNIQYF. The CDR3, as DNA: TGCAGCGTATATTCGGGGATTCTAGCCAAAAACATTCAGTACTTC. The entire variable domain, with the rest obtained from reference TRBV29-1 and TRBJ2-4, is as follows: SAVISQKPSRDICQRGTSLTIQCQVDSQVTMMFWYRQQPGQSLTLIATANQGSEATYESGFVIDKFPISRPNLTFSTLTVSNMSPEDSSIYLCSVYSGILAKNIQYFGAGTRLSVL.

This rearrangement joins TRBV12-3 or TRBV12-4 to TRBJ2-2; the match to TRBD1 covers 7 bases. V trimming: 6 bases; J trimming: 4 bases; junction bases outside the gene matches: 8. The CDR3 contains 15 residues. The CDR3 DNA sequence: TGTGCCAGCAGACCCCGACAGGGTGGCACCGGGGAGCTGTTTTTT. Its protein is CASRPRQGGTGELFF.

In this sample, this clonotype turned up a few times. V usage is TRBV30 and J usage is TRBJ2-7; D not resolved. The CDR3 loop spans 11 amino acids. CDR1 is GTSNPN, CDR2 SVGIG, per germline (reference sequence). Trimming removed 3 bases at V and 4 bases at J, with 7 bases between. The chain's CDR3 is CAWSERYEQYF. CDR3 nucleotide sequence: TGTGCCTGGAGCGAAAGATACGAGCAGTACTTC.

V usage is TRBV5-6 and J usage is TRBJ2-1; 7 positions agree with TRBD1. V trimming: 3 bases; J trimming: 9 bases; junction bases outside the gene matches: 3. The length of the CDR3 is 12 residues. Germline-derived CDR1 and CDR2 are SGHDT and YYEEEE. CDR3 protein: CASSSTGIEQFF. CDR3 bases: TGTGCCAGCAGCTCGACAGGGATTGAGCAGTTCTTC. The full variable domain, with the rest looked up from reference TRBV5-6 and TRBJ2-1, is DAGVTQSPTHLIKTRGQQVTLRCSPKSGHDTVSWYQQALGQGPQFIFQYYEEEERQRGNFPDRFSGHQFPNYSSELNVNALLLGDSALYLCASSSTGIEQFFGPGTRLTVL.

The count of this clonotype is one. The CDR3 spells CASRKDSQISGNTIYF. Here the CDR3 DNA reads TGCGCCAGCAGAAAGGACAGCCAGATCTCTGGAAACACCATATATTTT. This chain uses TRBV5-1 with TRBJ1-3, with D possibly TRBD1 on 6 matching bases. The CDR3 is 16 amino acids. CDR1 is SGHRS, CDR2 YFSETQ, per germline. V dropped 5 bases and J dropped 0 bases, with 15 bases sitting between them.

This clonotype was counted only a few times. The CDR3 sequence: CASSRIIAGAPYNEQFF. The CDR3 DNA sequence: TGCGCCAGCAGCAGAATTATAGCGGGAGCCCCCTACAATGAGCAGTTCTTC. The rearrangement links TRBV5-1 to TRBJ2-1; 9 bases are shared with TRBD2. The length of the CDR3 is 17 residues. Germline trimming cut 4 bases from V and 2 bases from J; bases unmatched to any gene: 10. From germline, CDR1 is SGHRS and CDR2 YFSETQ.

The genes are TRBV3-1 and TRBJ2-7, with D possibly matching TRBD1 (7 bases). The CDR3 is 18 residues long. Germline V lookup: CDR1 LGHDT, CDR2 YNNKEL (reference sequence). The V and J ends lost 1 base and 1 base respectively, with 20 bases between them. The chain's CDR3 is CASSQVWGVPGQSYEQYF. The CDR3 DNA is TGTGCCAGCAGCCAAGTCTGGGGGGTACCGGGACAGTCCTACGAGCAGTACTTC.

This clonotype was detected a few times. The rearrangement uses TRBV20-1 and TRBJ1-2, with D tentatively TRBD1 (5 bases). The ends were cut back, 0 bases at V and 7 bases at J, with 15 bases in the middle. The CDR3 sequence is 14 residues long. CDR1 and CDR2 from the germline V gene are DFQATT and SNEGSKA (reference sequence). CDR3 sequence: CSARDSFGDRGYTF. DNA for the CDR3: TGCAGTGCTAGAGATTCGTTCGGGGACCGTGGCTACACCTTC.

This clonotype appeared a few times. The rearrangement uses TRBV24-1 and TRBJ2-1; 12 nucleotides agree with TRBD1. The CDR3 totals 16 residues. Per the germline V gene, CDR1 is KGHDR and CDR2 is SFDVKD. The V gene end was trimmed by 4 bases and the J gene end by 6 bases; junction bases not matched to a gene: 6. CDR3 DNA: TGTGCCACCAGTGACCCCGGGACAGGGGGCCTCAATGAGCAGTTCTTC. Its protein product is CATSDPGTGGLNEQFF.

J is TRBJ2-1 and V is TRBV5-1, with 8 bases aligning to TRBD2. This CDR3 has 18 residues. Germline V CDR1 and CDR2: SGHRS, YFSETQ. V lost 1 base to trimming and J lost 0 bases; unmatched junction nucleotides: 9. CDR3 residues: CASSLTSGTPSSYNEQFF. The CDR3 DNA reads TGCGCCAGCAGCTTGACTAGCGGCACCCCGAGCTCCTACAATGAGCAGTTCTTC.